This T cell receptor beta chain was sequenced in a study of cytomegalovirus exposure and HLA in healthy donors. Study overall: An analysis done earlier identified more than 90 million unique TCR beta sequences from approximately 170 million T cells.

Both 60 Vbeta primers and 13 Jbeta primers went into the PCR. Profiled with immunoSEQ multiplex PCR; TCRdb holds only in-frame clones, not every one. Recorded here are roughly 100,000 clones; the top ten clones represent roughly 3.4%. The CDR3 length is 17 residues. The J segment lost 2 bases and the V segment lost 3 bases, leaving 11 bases of the junction unmatched. The germline CDR1 and CDR2 sequences are SGDLS and YYNGEE. This clonotype was sampled from a woman aged 25 to 39 in good health and CMV-seronegative. Sequenced input: PBMCs. V is TRBV9 and J is TRBJ1-1; 9 bases line up with TRBD1. This chain's CDR3 is CASSGDDRGRRNTEAFF. CDR3 DNA sequence: TGTGCCAGCAGCGGAGACGACAGGGGGAGGAGAAACACTGAAGCTTTCTTT.